This T cell receptor (beta chain) was profiled in a study of CD8+CD57+ T cells in acquired aplastic anemia. Study at large: DNA recovered from sorted CD4+ and CD8+ cells had a mean of around 3.2 ug.

The CDR3 totals 16 residues. CDR1 is LNHDA, CDR2 SQIVND, per germline (reference sequence). The ends were cut back, 4 bases at V and 5 bases at J, with 20 bases in the middle. As for this clonotype: The antigen is not known.

Points from the study as a whole: Roughly 31 CD8+ CDR3 sequences were shared between patients and controls. The CD8+ Simpson's diversity of patients and controls was not significantly different.

TCR beta VDJ and CDR3 profiling used genomic DNA as template. TCRdb independently ran MiXCR on the reads; one entry per CDR3 protein. The sample holds 150,000 to 200,000 distinct CDR3 sequences; 64% are singletons and the top ten take more than 45%. Input material: sorted CD4+, CD8+, or CD8+CD57+ T cells (not recorded which) from PBMCs. The TCR was taken from a human donor with severe aplastic anemia or a healthy control (not recorded which). This chain joins TRBV19 and TRBJ2-5, with D possibly being TRBD1 (6 bases). CDR3 nucleotide sequence: TGTGCCAGTAGTACGCACAGGGCAGGGGACGGGGAGACCCAGTACTTC. It specifies CASSTHRAGDGETQYF.